These 11 T cell receptor beta chains were all obtained from the same sample, sequenced in a study of shared clonotypes between healthy human individuals. The table came from immunoSEQ multiplex PCR; TCRdb's copy has only in-frame clones and leaves some out. This table holds over 2 million clones, around 95% found once. Source material: naive CD4+ T cells sorted from blood. Subset noted: CD45RA+ positively selected. The receptors derive from a man aged 18 to 35 in good health.

This chain connects TRBV9 to TRBJ2-2; 12 positions match TRBD2. There are 19 residues in the CDR3. V lost 4 bases and J lost 4; bases outside the gene matches: 14. The germline CDR1 and CDR2 sequences are SGDLS and YYNGEE. CDR3 nucleotides: TGTGCCAGCAGCCCCCCCCGACTAGCGGGGGACCGGGGCACCGGGGAGCTGTTTTTT. It codes for CASSPPRLAGDRGTGELFF.

The chain joins TRBV5-1 to TRBJ2-3, with TRBD1 identical over 7 bases. The CDR3 is 15 residues long. The ends lost 0 bases at V and 7 bases at J; junction bases unmatched: 8. Germline V gene lookup returns CDR1 SGHRS and CDR2 YFSETQ. The CDR3 loop is CASSLEGGSINTQYF. The CDR3 nucleotides are TGCGCCAGCAGCTTGGAAGGGGGCTCTATCAATACGCAGTATTTT.

The chain combines TRBV4-1 with TRBJ1-6; the D gene is possibly TRBD1 (5 bases). CDR1 MGHRA and CDR2 YSYEKL come from the germline V gene. V was trimmed by 0 bases and J by 4 bases, leaving 13 bases between them. The CDR3 consists of 17 residues. CDR3 bases: TGCGCCAGCAGCCAAGATCGGGGGTCCGCATATAATTCACCCCTCCACTTT. Its protein product is CASSQDRGSAYNSPLHF.

The chain recombines TRBV30 with TRBJ1-6, with 7 bases identical to TRBD1. CDR1 is GTSNPN, CDR2 SVGIG, per germline (reference sequence). The CDR3 runs to 14 residues. V was pared by 5 bases and J by 6 bases, with 7 bases of the junction left unmatched. For the CDR3, the DNA is TGTGCCTGGGTCGGGTCAGGGGGTAATTCACCCCTCCACTTT. Its translation: CAWVGSGGNSPLHF.

This chain connects TRBV6-5 to TRBJ1-1; tentative D call: TRBD1 (5 bases). Germline assignment: CDR1 MNHEY and CDR2 SVGAGI. The CDR3 contains 14 residues. Trimming cost V 5 bases and J 2 bases, with 12 bases left between them. This CDR3 is CASSRQRSNTEAFF. Here the CDR3 DNA reads TGTGCCAGCAGTCGACAGCGCTCAAACACTGAAGCTTTCTTT.

The J gene is TRBJ1-1, the V gene TRBV28, with D perhaps TRBD1 (5 bases). Deletions cut 7 bases from V and 0 bases from J, with 9 bases between. Germline CDR1 MDHEN, CDR2 SYDVKM. The CDR3 is 13 residues long. CDR3 amino acids: CASTTGLNTEAFF. Here the CDR3 DNA reads TGTGCCAGCACCACGGGGCTGAACACTGAAGCTTTCTTT.

J is TRBJ1-1 and V is TRBV5-1, with D perhaps matching TRBD1 (5 bases). CDR3 length equals 15 residues. V was cut by 0 bases and J by 0 bases, with 9 bases left in between. CDR1 is SGHRS and CDR2 is YFSETQ in the germline V gene. The CDR3 coding sequence is TGCGCCAGCAGCTTGGGACAGATCATGAACACTGAAGCTTTCTTT. It translates to CASSLGQIMNTEAFF.

The chain couples TRBV27 to TRBJ2-2, with TRBD2 identical over 10 bases. CDR3 length equals 15 residues. The V segment lost 8 bases and the J segment 5 bases; nucleotides outside the gene matches: 8. Germline V gene sequence: CDR1 MNHEY, CDR2 SMNVEV (reference sequence). In DNA form, the CDR3 reads TGTGCCAGCTGGCAAGCGGGAGGGCAAACCGGGGAGCTGTTTTTT. Amino acid sequence: CASWQAGGQTGELFF.

The chain joins TRBV6-6 to TRBJ1-6; possibly TRBD1 for D (5 bases). V was clipped by 3 bases and J by 8 bases, with 11 bases between them. The CDR3 loop spans 14 amino acids. Germline V CDR1 and CDR2: MNHNY, SVGAGI (reference sequence). The CDR3 coding sequence is TGTGCCAGCAGTTATGGGGGGGATTATTCACCCCTCCACTTT. Protein: CASSYGGDYSPLHF.

This chain uses TRBV18 with TRBJ1-1, with D possibly TRBD1 on 5 matching bases. The CDR3 runs 14 residues. Germline values: CDR1 KGHSH, CDR2 LQKENI. Trimming took off 1 base at V and 4 bases at J, with 10 bases between the two ends. The CDR3 here is CASSPLQGVTEAFF. The CDR3 coding sequence is TGTGCCAGCTCACCACTCCAGGGAGTCACTGAAGCTTTCTTT.

The gene calls are TRBV19 and TRBJ2-2; 9 bases are a match to TRBD1. CDR1 LNHDA and CDR2 SQIVND come from the germline V gene (reference sequence). This CDR3 contains 16 residues. V lost 6 bases and J lost 1; bases outside the gene matches: 6. In DNA, the CDR3 is TGTGCCAGTAGCGAAAGGGACAGGGTGAACACCGGGGAGCTGTTTTTT. Amino acids: CASSERDRVNTGELFF.